Shown below are 17 T cell receptor beta chains from a single sample sequenced in a study of blood T cell repertoires in COVID-19. The table came from immunoSEQ multiplex PCR; TCRdb's copy has only in-frame clones and leaves some out. The data contain 95,000 to 150,000 clones, about 79% of them singletons. The sequenced sample was peripheral blood. The source is a man aged 40-49 years with active or convalescent COVID-19.

The chain combines TRBV27 with TRBJ2-2; the D gene is possibly TRBD2 (6 bases). The CDR3 is 15 residues long. Germline V lookup: CDR1 MNHEY, CDR2 SMNVEV (reference sequence). V dropped 3 bases and J dropped 1 base, with 9 bases sitting between them. CDR3 nucleotide sequence: TGTGCCAGCAGTTTGATAGCGGAGAACACCGGGGAGCTGTTTTTT. It translates to CASSLIAENTGELFF.

The chain recombines TRBV27 with TRBJ1-5, with a possible D match to TRBD1 (6 bases). V was shortened by 4 bases and J by 4 bases, with 8 bases between the two germline ends. Germline CDR1 and CDR2: MNHEY and SMNVEV (reference sequence). The CDR3 is made up of 13 amino acids. In nucleotides, the CDR3 is TGTGCCAGCAGTTCTACAGGGAATCAGCCCCAGCATTTT. It yields the protein CASSSTGNQPQHF.

The chain combines TRBV29-1 with TRBJ2-1; TRBD1 aligns across 8 bases. The V gene end was trimmed by 6 bases and the J gene end by 5 bases; junction bases not matched to a gene: 3. Germline CDR1 reads SQVTM; CDR2 reads ANQGSEA. The CDR3 contains 12 residues. As DNA, the CDR3 is TGCAGCGTAAGACAGGGGAACAATGAGCAGTTCTTC. Residues: CSVRQGNNEQFF.

The chain couples TRBV18 to TRBJ1-3, with no clear D. V was pared by 3 bases and J by 0 bases, with 12 bases between. The CDR3 spans 16 residues. CDR1 KGHSH and CDR2 LQKENI come from the germline V gene. This CDR3 reads CASSPPLSSSGNTIYF. CDR3 nucleotides: TGTGCCAGCTCACCTCCTTTATCGAGCTCTGGAAACACCATATATTTT.

The CDR3 DNA is TGCGCCAGCAGCTTGGAGAGTAGCTCTGGAAACACCATATATTTT. Amino acid sequence: CASSLESSSGNTIYF. The V gene is TRBV5-1, the J gene TRBJ1-3, with D unclear. This CDR3 has 15 amino acids. V was clipped by 0 bases and J by 0 bases, with 7 bases between them. Looked up from germline, CDR1 is SGHRS and CDR2 is YFSETQ.

The V call is TRBV15, the J call TRBJ1-1; perhaps TRBD1 as D (5 bases). Germline V gene data show CDR1 as LNHNV and CDR2 as YYDKDF (reference sequence). V shed 3 bases and J shed 3 bases, with 17 bases lying between them. The CDR3 loop spans 16 amino acids. This chain's CDR3 is CATSSLLFGGYTEAFF. The CDR3 region has the DNA TGTGCCACCAGCAGCCTTCTTTTCGGGGGGTACACTGAAGCTTTCTTT.

In nucleotides, the CDR3 is TGTGCCAGCAGCCCCGTCTTCAATAGTCGAATTGGGACAGATCAAGAGACCCAGTACTTC. This codes for CASSPVFNSRIGTDQETQYF. The rearrangement links TRBV3-1 (or the pseudogene TRBV3-2) to TRBJ2-5; 7 positions match TRBD1. In germline, CDR1 is LGHDT, CDR2 YNNKEL (reference sequence). CDR3 length: 20 residues. Trimming took 4 bases from V and 2 from J; bases not matched to a gene: 22.

This clone has just one count. The chain carries TRBV2 and TRBJ2-1; 9 bases are a match to TRBD2. CDR1 and CDR2 from the germline V gene are SNHLY and FYNNEI. CDR3 length: 12 residues. J gave up 7 bases and V 8 bases, and 3 bases lay outside the gene matches. CDR3 coding DNA: TGTGCCAGCGCGGGGGGGCGTAATGAGCAGTTCTTC. Translated, it gives CASAGGRNEQFF.

The V call is TRBV6-5, the J call TRBJ2-1; D perhaps matches TRBD2 (6 bases). The germline gives CDR1 MNHEY, CDR2 SVGAGI. The CDR3 spans 13 residues. V lost 6 bases and J lost 6, with 12 bases in between. CDR3 DNA: TGTGCCAGCAGGAAGGGACTCACCAATGAGCAGTTCTTC. Translation: CASRKGLTNEQFF.

To note about this clone: This may come from a read error, since a much larger clone is one base off. The J gene is TRBJ1-4, the V gene TRBV6-1; D is possibly TRBD1 (6 bases). Germline-derived CDR1 and CDR2 are MNHNS and SASEGT. The V end lost 2 bases, the J end lost 2 bases, and 9 bases lay between the germline ends. There are 15 residues in the CDR3. The CDR3 spells CASSELQGTNEKLFF. CDR3 DNA: TGTGCCAGCAGTGAACTACAGGGTACTAATGAAAAACTGTTTTTT.

The chain joins TRBV10-2 to TRBJ2-2; D remains unclear. Germline V lookup: CDR1 WSHSY, CDR2 SAAADI. There are 14 residues in the CDR3. Trimming pared 6 bases from V and 2 bases from J, leaving 10 bases between. CDR3 sequence: CASRNFLNTGELFF. The DNA of the CDR3 is TGCGCCAGCAGGAACTTCCTTAACACCGGGGAGCTGTTTTTT.

A single count supports this clone. The gene calls are TRBV7-9 and TRBJ2-2, with D hard to call. Germline V lookup: CDR1 SEHNR, CDR2 FQNEAQ (reference sequence). This CDR3 contains 14 residues. V dropped 5 bases and J dropped 1 base, with 8 bases sitting between them. This chain's CDR3 is CASSRLGNTGELFF. Here the CDR3 DNA reads TGTGCCAGCAGCCGACTGGGGAACACCGGGGAGCTGTTTTTT.

The chain is built from TRBV5-6 and TRBJ2-6; 9 nucleotides line up with TRBD2. The germline gives CDR1 SGHDT, CDR2 YYEEEE. CDR3 length: 17 amino acids. After removal of 5 bases from V and 2 bases from J, the junction contained 8 bases not matched to a gene. The CDR3 reads CASSALAGGPGANVLTF. Written as DNA, the CDR3 is TGTGCCAGCAGTGCGTTGGCGGGGGGGCCTGGGGCCAACGTCCTGACTTTC.

This rearrangement joins TRBV5-8 to TRBJ1-2; 7 positions agree with TRBD1. Germline assignment: CDR1 SGHTS and CDR2 YDEGEE. V shed 4 bases, J shed 6 bases, and the junction held 6 bases outside the gene matches. The CDR3 has 13 residues. CDR3 sequence reads: CASSPLTGNGYTF. CDR3 bases: TGTGCCAGCAGCCCCCTGACAGGGAATGGCTACACCTTC. Filled out from reference TRBV5-8 and TRBJ1-2, the complete variable domain reads EAGVTQSPTHLIKTRGQQATLRCSPISGHTSVYWYQQALGLGLQFLLWYDEGEERNRGNFPPRFSGRQFPNYSSELNVNALELEDSALYLCASSPLTGNGYTFGSGTRLTVV.

This chain connects TRBV4-1 to TRBJ1-2, with TRBD1 matching over 7 bases. V shed 3 bases and J 7 bases; nucleotides not matched to a gene: 11. The CDR3 is 15 amino acids. The germline gives CDR1 MGHRA, CDR2 YSYEKL. The CDR3, as DNA: TGCGCCAGCAGCCATCTGAGACAGGGTTTTAGTGGCTACACCTTC. Protein sequence: CASSHLRQGFSGYTF.

The chain links TRBV5-1 to TRBJ2-5; 9 bases fit TRBD1. V shed 2 bases and J 4 bases; nucleotides not matched to a gene: 3. The V gene's germline CDR1 is SGHRS and CDR2 YFSETQ. The CDR3 contains 14 residues. The CDR3 sequence: CASSLQGAPETQYF. The CDR3 DNA follows: TGCGCCAGCAGCTTACAGGGGGCTCCAGAGACCCAGTACTTC.

The chain combines TRBV7-2 with TRBJ2-3, with TRBD2 matching 14 bases. The germline gives CDR1 SGHTA, CDR2 FQGNSA. The CDR3 spans 17 residues. Germline trimming cut 5 bases from V and 5 bases from J; bases unmatched to any gene: 9. CDR3 coding DNA: TGTGCCAGCAGCCTCAGACTAGCGGGGGGGTCTGTAGATACGCAGTATTTT. This codes for CASSLRLAGGSVDTQYF.